This TCR beta chain was recorded in a study of Graves' ophthalmopathy and Graves' hyperthyroidism. About the research overall: The study drew peripheral blood at initial diagnosis, before any treatment.

Transcripts of RNA were the source for amplifying TCR beta CDR3 regions. First-round RT-PCR employed HTBI primers, with a second-round multiplex PCR after it. TCRdb used MiXCR to reprocess the multiplex PCR reads, holding one entry per CDR3 protein. This sample has about 200,000 distinct CDR3 sequences; 25% to 30% occur once, and the top ten carry about 9.1%. General study findings and limits: Blood was where most expanded thyroid clonotypes above 0.001 frequency also turned up.

Clinical symptoms, serum thyroxine, TRAb, thyroid ultrasound and orbital computed tomography were relied on for diagnosis. The PBMC fraction was derived from about 9.2 ml of fresh peripheral blood. CDR1 is MNHEY, CDR2 SVGEGT, per germline. After removal of 6 bases from V and 7 bases from J, the junction contained 20 bases not matched to a gene. The CDR3 loop spans 18 amino acids. Many counts were recorded for this clonotype. Its matching antigen is unknown. The sample taken for sequencing was peripheral blood. This chain connects TRBV6-2 or TRBV6-3 to TRBJ2-7; 11 positions match TRBD2. The TCR was taken from a middle-aged man with Graves' ophthalmopathy. CDR3 residues: CASSPLGLAANRAWEQYF. Written as DNA, the CDR3 is TGTGCCAGCAGCCCCCTGGGACTAGCGGCCAACCGGGCCTGGGAGCAGTACTTC.